These 8 T cell receptor beta chains share one sample of origin, sequenced in a study of OX40 agonist ivuxolimab in advanced cancers. Data came from immunoSEQ multiplex PCR; TCRdb stores just in-frame clones and leaves some out. This table holds about 71,000 clones, around 93% found once. Here the sequenced sample was CD4+ or CD8+ T cells sorted from blood, taken in a trial of the OX40 agonist ivuxolimab. The receptors originated from an adult with an advanced solid tumor such as melanoma, head and neck, liver or kidney cancer.

This clone was recorded only once. The chain recombines TRBV5-8 with TRBJ1-2; a possible D gene is TRBD1 (6 bases). Deletions cut 0 bases from V and 2 bases from J, with 11 bases between. The CDR3 runs 15 residues. Germline loops: CDR1 SGHTS, CDR2 YDEGEE. CDR3 region: CASSLGTENNYGYTF. CDR3 nucleotide sequence: TGTGCCAGCAGCTTGGGGACAGAGAACAACTATGGCTACACCTTC.

The chain couples TRBV4-3 to TRBJ2-1, with D possibly TRBD2 on 6 matching bases. The germline gives CDR1 LGHNA, CDR2 YSLEER. This CDR3 has 18 amino acids. The V and J ends lost 0 bases and 7 bases respectively, with 22 bases between them. In DNA form, the CDR3 reads TGCGCCAGCAGCCAAGAAACTTACGCCGGGAGTGGAAGTAATGAGCAGTTCTTC. It specifies CASSQETYAGSGSNEQFF.

CDR3: CASSEGLSLLADTTYEQYF. The CDR3, as DNA: TGTGCCAGCAGTGAAGGCCTCTCATTGCTAGCGGACACGACCTACGAGCAGTACTTC. This chain connects TRBV6-1 to TRBJ2-7, with TRBD2 matching over 7 bases. The CDR3 is made up of 19 amino acids. V lost 1 base to trimming and J lost 2 bases; unmatched junction nucleotides: 17. Germline CDR1 is MNHNS and CDR2 is SASEGT.

This rearrangement joins TRBV7-9 to TRBJ1-2; D ambiguous. Germline V lookup: CDR1 SEHNR, CDR2 FQNEAQ (reference sequence). The CDR3 covers 12 residues. Trimming took 2 bases from V and 5 from J, leaving 6 bases between them. The CDR3 DNA is TGTGCCAGCAGCTTAAGCGGGTATGGCTACACCTTC. It yields the protein CASSLSGYGYTF.

The chain couples TRBV27 to TRBJ1-4; possibly TRBD1 for D (5 bases). This CDR3 is 15 amino acids long. The germline CDR1 and CDR2 sequences are MNHEY and SMNVEV (reference sequence). V was cut by 6 bases and J by 0 bases, with 11 bases left in between. The CDR3 loop is CASSSWGATNEKLFF. The CDR3 DNA follows: TGTGCCAGCAGCTCTTGGGGGGCAACTAATGAAAAACTGTTTTTT.

This chain connects TRBV30 to TRBJ2-5; D unresolved. Trimming shortened V by 0 bases and J by 0 bases, and 8 bases separated the two germline ends. In germline, CDR1 is GTSNPN, CDR2 SVGIG (reference sequence). CDR3 length: 14 amino acids. The CDR3 nucleotides are TGTGCCTGGAGTGTCTGGGCAGACCAAGAGACCCAGTACTTC. This gives the protein CAWSVWADQETQYF.

This rearrangement joins TRBV4-3 to TRBJ2-5, with 13 nucleotides matching TRBD2. Germline-derived CDR1 and CDR2 are LGHNA and YSLEER. V dropped 4 bases and J dropped 4; count of bases not matched to a gene: 12. This CDR3 contains 18 residues. The CDR3: CASSPSVGLAGRGETQYF. DNA of the CDR3: TGCGCCAGCAGCCCCAGCGTGGGACTAGCGGGACGGGGAGAGACCCAGTACTTC.

J is TRBJ1-2 and V is TRBV2; no clear D. Germline V CDR1 and CDR2: SNHLY, FYNNEI. This CDR3 is 17 amino acids long. V dropped 3 bases and J dropped 4 bases, with 21 bases sitting between them. CDR3 coding DNA: TGTGCCAGCAGTGAGCCTAGCGAGAGGTCGCCTTCCTATGGCTACACCTTC. Amino acids: CASSEPSERSPSYGYTF.